The 3 T cell receptor beta chains presented below share a single source sample, sequenced in a study of T-cell reconstitution after alpha-beta-depleted transplantation in children. Preparing the TCRbeta library involved the use of unique molecular identifiers. TCRdb reprocessed the PCR reads with MiXCR, giving one entry per CDR3 protein. The sample has a few hundred thousand distinct CDR3 sequences, 10% seen once. The sequenced sample was PBMCs from the stem cell graft donor, obtained from the stem cell graft. The source of these receptors is a human donor who donated a stem cell graft to a child with acute lymphoblastic leukemia.

This clonotype has just a few counts. The genes are TRBV20-1 and TRBJ2-3, with 14 bases matching TRBD2. Per germline, CDR1 DFQATT and CDR2 SNEGSKA (reference sequence). The ends lost 5 bases at V and 3 bases at J; junction bases unmatched: 4. The CDR3 has 15 amino acids. CDR3 DNA: TGCAGTGCTGGACTAGCGGGAGGACCGACAGATACGCAGTATTTT. Residues: CSAGLAGGPTDTQYF.

The chain links TRBV27 to TRBJ2-3; TRBD2 aligns across 9 bases. V shed 11 bases, J shed 6 bases, and the junction held 9 bases outside the gene matches. Germline-derived CDR1 and CDR2 are MNHEY and SMNVEV (reference sequence). The CDR3 covers 13 residues. Here the CDR3 reads CAGRSGRSDTQYF. CDR3 coding DNA: TGTGCCGGTCGTAGCGGGAGATCCGATACGCAGTATTTT.

The genes are TRBV5-1 and TRBJ1-4; TRBD1 matches 10 bases. Germline V gene sequence: CDR1 SGHRS, CDR2 YFSETQ. The CDR3 runs to 16 residues. With 4 bases clipped from V and 4 bases from J, the junction kept 7 bases outside the gene matches. For the CDR3, the DNA is TGCGCCAGCAGCGCTGACAGGGGGCTTGATAATGAAAAACTGTTTTTT. It specifies CASSADRGLDNEKLFF.